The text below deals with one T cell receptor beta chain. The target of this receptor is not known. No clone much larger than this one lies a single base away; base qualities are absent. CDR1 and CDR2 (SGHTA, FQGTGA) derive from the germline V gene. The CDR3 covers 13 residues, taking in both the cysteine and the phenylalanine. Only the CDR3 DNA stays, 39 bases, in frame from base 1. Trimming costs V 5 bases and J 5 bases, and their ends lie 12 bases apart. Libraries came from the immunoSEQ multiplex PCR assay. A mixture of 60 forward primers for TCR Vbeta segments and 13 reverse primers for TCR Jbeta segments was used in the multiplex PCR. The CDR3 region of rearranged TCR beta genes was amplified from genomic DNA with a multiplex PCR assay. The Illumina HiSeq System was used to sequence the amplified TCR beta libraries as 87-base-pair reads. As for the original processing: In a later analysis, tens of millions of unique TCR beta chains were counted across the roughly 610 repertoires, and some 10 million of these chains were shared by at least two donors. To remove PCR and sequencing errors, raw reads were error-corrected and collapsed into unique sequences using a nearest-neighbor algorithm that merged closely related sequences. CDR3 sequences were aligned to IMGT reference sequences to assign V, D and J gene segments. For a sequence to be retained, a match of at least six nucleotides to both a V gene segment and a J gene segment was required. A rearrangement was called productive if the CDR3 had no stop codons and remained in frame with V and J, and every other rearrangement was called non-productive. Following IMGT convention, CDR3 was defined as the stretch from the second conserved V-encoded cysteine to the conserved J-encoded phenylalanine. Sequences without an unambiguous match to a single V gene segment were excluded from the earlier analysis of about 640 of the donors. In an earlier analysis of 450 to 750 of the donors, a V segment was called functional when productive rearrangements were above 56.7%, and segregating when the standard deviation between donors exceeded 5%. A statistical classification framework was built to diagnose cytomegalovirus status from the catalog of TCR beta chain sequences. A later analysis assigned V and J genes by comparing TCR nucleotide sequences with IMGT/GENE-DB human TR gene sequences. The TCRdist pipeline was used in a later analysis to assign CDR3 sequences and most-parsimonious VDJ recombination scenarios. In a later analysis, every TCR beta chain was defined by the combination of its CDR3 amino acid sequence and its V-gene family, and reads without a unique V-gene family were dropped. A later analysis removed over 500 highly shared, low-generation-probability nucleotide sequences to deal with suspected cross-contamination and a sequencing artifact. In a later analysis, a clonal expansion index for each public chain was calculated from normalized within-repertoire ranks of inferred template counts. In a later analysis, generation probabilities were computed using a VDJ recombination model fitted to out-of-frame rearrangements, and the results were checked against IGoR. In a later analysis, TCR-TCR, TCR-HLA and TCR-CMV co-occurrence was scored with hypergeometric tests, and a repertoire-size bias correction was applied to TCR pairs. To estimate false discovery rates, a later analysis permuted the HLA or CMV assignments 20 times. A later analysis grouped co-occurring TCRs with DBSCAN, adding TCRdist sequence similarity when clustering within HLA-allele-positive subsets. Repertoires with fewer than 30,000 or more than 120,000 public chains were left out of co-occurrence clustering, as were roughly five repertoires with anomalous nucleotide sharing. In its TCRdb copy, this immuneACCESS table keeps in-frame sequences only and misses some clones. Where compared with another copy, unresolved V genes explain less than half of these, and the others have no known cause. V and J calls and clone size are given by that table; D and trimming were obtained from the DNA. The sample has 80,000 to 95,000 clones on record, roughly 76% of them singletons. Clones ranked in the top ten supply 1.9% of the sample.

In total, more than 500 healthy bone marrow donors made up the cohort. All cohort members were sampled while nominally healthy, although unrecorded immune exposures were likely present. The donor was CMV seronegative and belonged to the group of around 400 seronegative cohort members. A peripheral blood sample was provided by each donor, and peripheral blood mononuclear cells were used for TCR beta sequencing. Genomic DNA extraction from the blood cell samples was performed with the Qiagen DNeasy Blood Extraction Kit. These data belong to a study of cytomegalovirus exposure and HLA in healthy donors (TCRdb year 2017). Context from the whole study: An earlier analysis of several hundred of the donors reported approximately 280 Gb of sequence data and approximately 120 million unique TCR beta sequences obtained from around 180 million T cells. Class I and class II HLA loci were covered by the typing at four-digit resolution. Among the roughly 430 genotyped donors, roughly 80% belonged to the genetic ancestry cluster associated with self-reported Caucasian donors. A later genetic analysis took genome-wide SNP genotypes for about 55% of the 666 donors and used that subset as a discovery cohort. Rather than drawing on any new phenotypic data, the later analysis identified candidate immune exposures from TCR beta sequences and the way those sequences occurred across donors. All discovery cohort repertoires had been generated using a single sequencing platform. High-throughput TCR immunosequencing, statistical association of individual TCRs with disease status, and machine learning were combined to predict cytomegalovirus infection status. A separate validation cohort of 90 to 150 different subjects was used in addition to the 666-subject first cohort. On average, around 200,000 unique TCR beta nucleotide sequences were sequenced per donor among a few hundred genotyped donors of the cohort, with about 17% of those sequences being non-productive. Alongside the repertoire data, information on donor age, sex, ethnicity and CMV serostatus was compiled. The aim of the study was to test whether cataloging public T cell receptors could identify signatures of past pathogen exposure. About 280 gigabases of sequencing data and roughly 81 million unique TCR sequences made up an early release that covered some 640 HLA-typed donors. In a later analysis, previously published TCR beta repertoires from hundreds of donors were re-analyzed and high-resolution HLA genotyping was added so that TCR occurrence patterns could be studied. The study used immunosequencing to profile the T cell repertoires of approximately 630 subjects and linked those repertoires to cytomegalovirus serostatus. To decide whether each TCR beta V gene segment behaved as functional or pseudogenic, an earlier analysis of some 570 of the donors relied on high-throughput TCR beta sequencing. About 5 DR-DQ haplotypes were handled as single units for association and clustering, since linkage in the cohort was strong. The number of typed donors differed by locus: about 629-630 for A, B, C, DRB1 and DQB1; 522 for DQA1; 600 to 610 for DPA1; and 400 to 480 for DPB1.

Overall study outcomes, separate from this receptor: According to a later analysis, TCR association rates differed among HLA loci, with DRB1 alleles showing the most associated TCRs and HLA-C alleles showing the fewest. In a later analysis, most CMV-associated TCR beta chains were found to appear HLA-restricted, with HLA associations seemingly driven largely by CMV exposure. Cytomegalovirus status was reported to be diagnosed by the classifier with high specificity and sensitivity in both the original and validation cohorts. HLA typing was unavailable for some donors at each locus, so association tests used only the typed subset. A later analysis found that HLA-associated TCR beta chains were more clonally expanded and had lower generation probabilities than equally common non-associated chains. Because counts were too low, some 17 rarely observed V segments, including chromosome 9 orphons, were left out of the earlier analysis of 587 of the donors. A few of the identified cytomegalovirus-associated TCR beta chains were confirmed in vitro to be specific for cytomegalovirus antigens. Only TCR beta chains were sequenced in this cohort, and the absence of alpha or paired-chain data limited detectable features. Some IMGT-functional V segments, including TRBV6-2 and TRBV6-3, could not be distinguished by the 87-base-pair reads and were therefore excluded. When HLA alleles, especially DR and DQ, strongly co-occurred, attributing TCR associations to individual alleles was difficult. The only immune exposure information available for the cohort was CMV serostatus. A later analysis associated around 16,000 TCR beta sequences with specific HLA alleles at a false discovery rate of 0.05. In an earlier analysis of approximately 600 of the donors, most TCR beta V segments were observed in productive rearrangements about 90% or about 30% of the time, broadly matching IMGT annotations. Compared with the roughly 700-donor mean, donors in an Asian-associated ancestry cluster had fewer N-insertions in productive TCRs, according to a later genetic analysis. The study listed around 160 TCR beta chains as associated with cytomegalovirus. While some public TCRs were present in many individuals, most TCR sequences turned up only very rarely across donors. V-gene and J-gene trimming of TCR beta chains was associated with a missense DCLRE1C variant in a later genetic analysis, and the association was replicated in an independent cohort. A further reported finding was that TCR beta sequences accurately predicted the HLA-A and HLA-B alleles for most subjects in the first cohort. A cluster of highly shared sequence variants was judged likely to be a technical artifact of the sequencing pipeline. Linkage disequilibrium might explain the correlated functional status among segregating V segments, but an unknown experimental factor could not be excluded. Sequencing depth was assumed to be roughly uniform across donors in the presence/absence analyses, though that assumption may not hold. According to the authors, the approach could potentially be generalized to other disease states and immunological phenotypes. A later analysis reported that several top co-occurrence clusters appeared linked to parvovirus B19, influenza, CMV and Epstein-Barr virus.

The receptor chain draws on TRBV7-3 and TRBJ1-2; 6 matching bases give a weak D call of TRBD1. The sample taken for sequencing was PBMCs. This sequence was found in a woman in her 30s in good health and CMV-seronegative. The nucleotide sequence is TGTGCCAGCAGCGGGGGACATGGGTATGGCTACACCTTC. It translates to CASSGGHGYGYTF.